The 23 T cell receptor beta chains given below trace back to one sample, sequenced in a study of T cell repertoires in cytomegalovirus infection. TCRdb passed the reads through MiXCR, listing each CDR3 protein once. Here the sample spans 250,000 to 300,000 distinct CDR3 sequences, roughly an eighth being singletons. Sequencing used PBMCs. The origin of the receptors is a human donor in good health (CMV status not recorded). Some clones in this sample may be carry-over from other donors' samples.

This clonotype was seen repeatedly, ten times or more. The CDR3: CASRKTDSNQPQHF. CDR3 sequence (DNA): TGTGCCAGCAGGAAGACTGATAGCAATCAGCCCCAGCATTTT. V usage is TRBV12-3 or TRBV12-4 and J usage is TRBJ1-5; no reliable D call. The CDR3 covers 14 residues. Trimming removed 6 bases from V and 0 bases from J, with 9 bases in between.

As DNA, the CDR3 is TGTGCCAGCAGCGTTACAGTGAACTCTGGAAACACCATATATTTT. Translated, it gives CASSVTVNSGNTIYF. V and J are TRBV7-6 and TRBJ1-3; D unresolved. Germline values: CDR1 SGHVS, CDR2 FNYEAQ. Trimming left V 5 bases short and J 0 bases short, with 11 bases between. This CDR3 spans 15 amino acids.

The rearrangement joins TRBV12-3 or TRBV12-4 to TRBJ2-3, with 11 bases identical to TRBD2. V lost 6 bases, J lost 11 bases, and 10 bases stayed unmatched. CDR3 length: 14 amino acids. The CDR3 protein is CASRTGTSGYGQYF. The CDR3 bases are TGTGCCAGCAGAACCGGGACTAGCGGCTACGGGCAGTATTTT.

This clonotype occurred many times. The V and J genes are TRBV7-2 and TRBJ2-3; 10 bases fit TRBD2. The CDR3 sequence is 18 residues long. CDR1 is SGHTA, CDR2 FQGNSA, per germline. Trimming at V came to 4 bases and at J to 3 bases, leaving 13 bases not matched to a gene. CDR3 sequence: CASSSRPSGSGRTDTQYF. The CDR3 DNA reads as TGTGCCAGCAGCTCCCGTCCTAGCGGGAGTGGTAGGACAGATACGCAGTATTTT.

This clonotype was counted only a few times. The chain couples TRBV6-4 to TRBJ1-1, with 7 bases aligning to TRBD1. The junction had 5 bases not matched to a gene; V was cut back by 3 bases and J by 4 bases. Germline CDR1 MRHNA, CDR2 SNTAGT. This CDR3 spans 14 amino acids. The CDR3 region is CASSEAGGSTEAFF. The CDR3 DNA is TGTGCCAGCAGTGAGGCAGGGGGTTCCACTGAAGCTTTCTTT.

This clonotype was found a few times. V is TRBV5-1 and J is TRBJ2-6; tentatively, D is TRBD1 (5 bases). Per the germline V gene, CDR1 is SGHRS and CDR2 is YFSETQ. Trimming removed 4 bases from V and 0 bases from J, with 8 bases in between. This CDR3 is built from 15 residues. As DNA, the CDR3 is TGCGCCAGCAGCCGAGACAGCTCTGGGGCCAACGTCCTGACTTTC. Its protein is CASSRDSSGANVLTF.

This clonotype was seen at least ten times. The chain recombines TRBV6-2 or TRBV6-3 with TRBJ2-7; maybe TRBD1 (8 bases). The CDR3 is 15 residues long. The germline V and J ends were trimmed by 2 bases and 5 bases, with 16 bases remaining between them. The germline gives CDR1 MNHEY, CDR2 SVGEGT. The CDR3 sequence is CASSYQDREGHEQYF. The CDR3 region has the DNA TGTGCCAGCAGTTACCAGGACAGGGAGGGCCACGAGCAGTACTTC.

The chain combines TRBV9 with TRBJ2-7; D perhaps matches TRBD1 (5 bases). Germline values: CDR1 SGDLS, CDR2 YYNGEE. With 4 bases removed from V and 7 bases from J, the gap between germline ends came to 12 bases. CDR3 length equals 12 residues. The DNA for the CDR3 is TGTGCCAGCAGCCCCTCAAAGGGGGAGCAGTACTTC. Protein: CASSPSKGEQYF.

This clonotype was picked up many times. The J gene is TRBJ2-1, the V gene TRBV25-1, with D perhaps assigned TRBD1 or TRBD2 (6 bases each). Trimming stripped 1 base from V and 4 bases from J, with 14 bases between. The germline gives CDR1 MGHDK, CDR2 SYGVNS. The CDR3 contains 16 residues. The chain's CDR3 is CASSEFGGRGYNEQFF. The CDR3 nucleotides read TGTGCCAGCAGTGAATTCGGGGGCAGGGGATACAATGAGCAGTTCTTC.

This clonotype was counted a few times. An end of the junction does not agree with germline; a read error may underlie this. The chain employs TRBV6-2 or TRBV6-3 and TRBJ2-7; D is uncertain. Germline loops: CDR1 MNHEY, CDR2 SVGEGT. The CDR3 totals 13 residues. The CDR3 sequence: CASSHSESYEQYF. The CDR3 nucleotides read TGTGCCAGCAGTCACTCGGAGTCCTACGAGCAGTACTTC.

This clonotype was counted at least ten times. The J gene is TRBJ2-2, the V gene TRBV7-9; D not certain. This CDR3 is 13 amino acids long. Trimming removed 5 bases from V and 6 bases from J, with 10 bases in between. Per the germline V gene, CDR1 is SEHNR and CDR2 is FQNEAQ (reference sequence). CDR3 sequence (DNA): TGTGCCAGCAGCGGTCCAACCGCCGGGGAGCTGTTTTTT. Encoded protein: CASSGPTAGELFF.

The chain employs TRBV2 and TRBJ2-7, with TRBD2 matching over 7 bases. Germline CDR1 SNHLY, CDR2 FYNNEI. Trimming took 6 bases from V and 5 from J; bases not matched to a gene: 7. CDR3 length: 13 amino acids. CDR3: CASSRDYSDEQYF. The DNA for the CDR3 is TGTGCCAGCAGCCGGGACTATTCTGACGAGCAGTACTTC.

Points on this clonotype: Germline is not matched at one junction end, which may reflect a read error. The chain couples TRBV7-8 to TRBJ1-1; the D gene is possibly TRBD1 (5 bases). This CDR3 has 13 residues. Germline-derived CDR1 and CDR2 are SGHVS and FQNEAQ. This CDR3 is CSSSLKGNTAAFF. The CDR3 nucleotides read TGTTCCAGCAGCTTAAAGGGGAACACTGCAGCTTTCTTT.

This rearrangement joins TRBV9 to TRBJ1-5; no clear D. The CDR3 loop spans 14 amino acids. V lost 0 bases to trimming and J lost 3 bases, with 7 bases between them. Germline V gene lookup returns CDR1 SGDLS and CDR2 YYNGEE. CDR3 region: CASSVGTNNQPQHF. The CDR3 DNA sequence: TGTGCCAGCAGCGTAGGGACGAACAATCAGCCCCAGCATTTT.

This clonotype was picked up many times. This rearrangement joins TRBV4-1 to TRBJ2-2; D call uncertain. CDR1 is MGHRA, CDR2 YSYEKL, per germline. V dropped 2 bases and J dropped 6 bases, with 7 bases sitting between them. The CDR3 spans 13 residues. The CDR3 nucleotides are TGCGCCAGCAGCCAACGAACCTCCGGGGAGCTGTTTTTT. It codes for CASSQRTSGELFF.

The CDR3 spells CASSPGQPNSPLHF. CDR3 in DNA: TGTGCCAGCAGCCCCGGACAGCCAAATTCACCCCTCCACTTT. The V gene is TRBV25-1, the J gene TRBJ1-6; D might be TRBD1 (6 bases). V was shortened by 6 bases and J by 7 bases, with 13 bases between the two germline ends. The CDR3 covers 14 residues. The germline CDR1 and CDR2 sequences are MGHDK and SYGVNS.

This clonotype was picked up many times. The V call is TRBV6-2 or TRBV6-3, the J call TRBJ2-3; D call uncertain. The length of the CDR3 is 13 residues. From germline, CDR1 is MNHEY and CDR2 SVGEGT. Trimming took off 6 bases at V and 5 bases at J, with 12 bases between the two ends. CDR3: CASSKESLDTQYF. The DNA for the CDR3 is TGTGCCAGCAGCAAAGAGTCGCTAGATACGCAGTATTTT.

The rearrangement uses TRBV6-1 and TRBJ2-1; D is perhaps TRBD2 (6 bases). V lost 6 bases, J lost 0 bases, and 9 bases lay in between. Germline loops: CDR1 MNHNS, CDR2 SASEGT. The CDR3 is 14 amino acids. This CDR3 reads CASRSGVSYNEQFF. The CDR3 DNA follows: TGTGCCAGCAGATCGGGGGTCTCCTACAATGAGCAGTTCTTC.

This clonotype was recorded a few times. J is TRBJ2-3 and V is TRBV20-1; D is ambiguous. The CDR3 runs 12 residues. V lost 5 bases to trimming and J lost 2 bases, with 8 bases between them. Germline V gives CDR1 DFQATT, CDR2 SNEGSKA (reference sequence). The CDR3 sequence: CSAAIDTDTQYF. The CDR3 bases are TGCAGTGCTGCGATAGACACAGATACGCAGTATTTT.

This clonotype was recorded many times. V and J are TRBV7-2 and TRBJ1-3; D ambiguous. Between the trimmed V and J ends, which lost 4 bases and 7 bases, there was a span of 20 bases. The CDR3 totals 16 residues. CDR1 is SGHTA, CDR2 FQGNSA, per germline. The CDR3 region has the DNA TGTGCCAGCAGCTCGACCCGGGCGCCCCCGCGGAACACCATATATTTT. Protein product: CASSSTRAPPRNTIYF.

This clonotype was observed a handful of times. V and J are TRBV12-3 or TRBV12-4 and TRBJ1-5, with a possible D match to TRBD1 (5 bases). The V gene lost 3 bases and the J gene lost 5 bases, with 11 bases spanning the gap. There are 14 residues in the CDR3. CDR3 sequence: CASSLGGTYQPQHF. CDR3 nucleotides: TGTGCCAGCAGTTTGGGGGGGACTTATCAGCCCCAGCATTTT.

Ten or more counts support this clonotype. The V gene is TRBV6-1, the J gene TRBJ2-1; D assignment may be TRBD1 or TRBD2 (5 bases each). Germline loops: CDR1 MNHNS, CDR2 SASEGT. The CDR3 spans 17 residues. With 0 bases removed from V and 13 bases from J, the gap between germline ends came to 25 bases. The CDR3 loop reads CASSEASWGTQINTQFF. Written as DNA, the CDR3 is TGTGCCAGCAGTGAAGCTTCATGGGGGACCCAAATAAATACACAGTTCTTC.

This clonotype has a count of ten or more. The V gene is TRBV7-3, the J gene TRBJ2-3, with TRBD2 identical over 7 bases. This CDR3 is built from 19 residues. J gave up 2 bases and V 4 bases, and 18 bases lay outside the gene matches. From germline, CDR1 is SGHTA and CDR2 FQGTGA. CDR3 sequence: CASSSTRHGEGTFTDTQYF. The CDR3 DNA is TGTGCCAGCAGCTCCACCCGCCACGGGGAGGGGACTTTCACAGATACGCAGTATTTT.